This T cell receptor (beta chain) was captured in a study of blood T cell repertoires in COVID-19. Across the whole study: The United States, Italy and Spain provided the acute and convalescent COVID-19 samples. In each case, the material was cDNA or gDNA derived from T cells, B-cell-depleted T cells, or PBMCs.

Authors' methods: Quantification of nucleated cells was approximated via reference gene primer amplification. Method: immunoSEQ multiplex PCR; TCRdb's copy keeps in-frame clones and lacks some. V, J and clone size are those of that table, while D and trimming were read from the DNA. Of a few hundred thousand clones listed, roughly 90% are singletons. This clone was seen once. Sequencing input: peripheral blood. The TCR originated in a man between 18 and 35 years old with COVID-19, enrolled during active disease.

The DNA for the CDR3 is TGTGCCAGCAGCTTTTGGGACAGGGGGTGGGTGGCTTCCGATGAGCAGTTCTTC. Translating it yields CASSFWDRGWVASDEQFF. V usage is TRBV11-3 and J usage is TRBJ2-1, with 11 bases aligning to TRBD1. Germline V gives CDR1 SGHNT, CDR2 YENEEA. The CDR3 loop spans 18 amino acids. V shed 3 bases, J shed 8 bases, and the junction held 15 bases outside the gene matches.